A selection of T cell receptor beta chains follows, all from one sample in a study of CXCR3 chemokines and chemotherapy response in bladder cancer. TCRdb analysed the PCR reads with MiXCR anew, one entry per CDR3 protein. In the table there are fewer than 3,500 distinct CDR3 sequences, about 10% of which are singletons. Collection of the sample occurred from a patient whose treatment included neoadjuvant chemotherapy. The source of these receptors is a human donor with bladder cancer that responded to neoadjuvant chemotherapy. Both conserved end residues are part of each CDR3. Each record gives: D gene, V gene, clone size, J gene, CDR3 protein, CDR3 DNA. A D gene is named only where the DNA matches it firmly. Not all rows give a size; the values are once, few, many and, for expanded clones, a class.

TRBD1	TRBV14	-	TRBJ2-2	CASSRPGTEWNTGELFF	TGTGCCAGCAGTCGGCCCGGGACAGAGTGGAACACCGGGGAGCTGTTTTTT
-	TRBV7-2	medium-sized	TRBJ2-1	CASSLDPTRSYNEQFF	TGTGCCAGCAGCTTAGACCCTACCCGTTCCTACAATGAGCAGTTCTTC
-	TRBV11-2	-	TRBJ2-7	CASSLEGRVSYEQYF	TGTGCCAGCAGCTTAGAGGGCAGGGTCTCCTACGAGCAGTACTTC
TRBD1	TRBV6-5	few	TRBJ2-4	CASSSQGAKNIQYF	TGTGCCAGCAGTTCACAGGGGGCCAAAAACATTCAGTACTTC
-	TRBV19	medium-sized	TRBJ2-5	CASSSRTLGETQYF	TGTGCCAGTAGTTCCAGGACCCTGGGAGAGACCCAGTACTTC
TRBD1	TRBV7-9	-	TRBJ1-1	CASSTRQGRFMNTEAFF	TGTGCCAGCAGCACCCGACAGGGGCGATTCATGAACACTGAAGCTTTCTTT
-	TRBV19	medium-sized	TRBJ2-6	CASSPSGSSGANVLTF	TGTGCCAGTAGTCCTTCAGGTAGCTCTGGGGCCAACGTCCTGACTTTC
-	TRBV7-2	medium-sized	TRBJ1-5	CASSLEVNQPQHF	TGTGCCAGCAGCTTAGAAGTCAATCAGCCCCAGCATTTT
TRBD2	TRBV7-2	many	TRBJ2-5	CATGLAGGEGTQYF	TGTGCCACCGGACTAGCGGGAGGCGAAGGGACCCAGTACTTC
-	TRBV28	many	TRBJ1-2	CASSLGAGYGYTF	TGTGCCAGCAGTTTAGGGGCTGGCTATGGCTACACCTTC
TRBD2	TRBV28	-	TRBJ2-3	CASSTQLAGGGDTQYF	TGTGCCAGCAGTACACAACTAGCGGGGGGAGGTGATACGCAGTATTTT
TRBD2	TRBV7-2	-	TRBJ2-1	CASSLASGGAPLYNEQFF	TGTGCCAGCAGCTTAGCTAGCGGGGGGGCCCCCCTCTACAATGAGCAGTTCTTC
-	TRBV7-9	few	TRBJ2-5	CASSFEGQETQYF	TGTGCCAGCAGCTTCGAAGGTCAAGAGACCCAGTACTTC
-	TRBV27	medium-sized	TRBJ1-2	CASSFSSGGFTGYTF	TGTGCCAGCAGTTTTTCATCCGGAGGCTTTACTGGCTACACCTTC
-	TRBV29-1	medium-sized	TRBJ2-3	CSAGQSTDTQYF	TGCAGTGCTGGGCAGTCAACAGATACGCAGTATTTT
-	TRBV28	many	TRBJ1-4	CASSQPGTRGEKLFF	TGTGCCAGCAGTCAACCAGGGACTCGGGGGGAAAAACTGTTTTTT
-	TRBV19	large	TRBJ1-1	CASSPWRGENTEAFF	TGTGCCAGTAGTCCATGGAGGGGGGAGAACACTGAAGCTTTCTTT
-	TRBV19	large	TRBJ1-6	CASNRAGSSYNSPLHF	TGTGCCAGTAACCGTGCGGGGAGCTCCTATAATTCACCCCTCCACTTT
-	TRBV28	medium-sized	TRBJ1-1	CASLGLLNTEAFF	TGTGCCAGCTTAGGGTTATTAAACACTGAAGCTTTCTTT
TRBD1	TRBV6-6	many	TRBJ2-5	CASSPRDRVLRETQYF	TGTGCCAGCAGTCCTCGGGACAGGGTTTTAAGGGAGACCCAGTACTTC
-	TRBV12-3/TRBV12-4	-	TRBJ2-5	CASSIAGAAEETQYF	TGTGCCAGCAGTATAGCTGGGGCGGCAGAAGAGACCCAGTACTTC
-	TRBV7-4	medium-sized	TRBJ1-1	CASTLRRDILPPGTEAFF	TGTGCCAGCACCTTAAGACGGGACATTCTCCCTCCAGGCACTGAAGCTTTCTTT
-	TRBV6-2/TRBV6-3	many	TRBJ1-4	CASRNGGLGEKLFF	TGTGCCAGCAGGAATGGGGGGCTGGGTGAAAAACTGTTTTTT
-	TRBV7-2	many	TRBJ2-7	CASSLGKPSYEQYF	TGTGCCAGCAGCTTAGGGAAGCCCTCCTACGAGCAGTACTTC
TRBD1	TRBV6-5	many	TRBJ1-4	CASTQGGRGEKLFF	TGTGCCAGCACCCAGGGGGGGCGCGGTGAAAAACTGTTTTTT
TRBD1	TRBV20-1	-	TRBJ2-7	CSANPQGAFYEQYF	TGCAGTGCTAACCCACAGGGGGCGTTTTACGAGCAGTACTTC
-	TRBV6-1	many	TRBJ1-5	CASSEAPSNQPQHF	TGTGCCAGCAGTGAAGCACCCAGCAATCAGCCCCAGCATTTT
TRBD1	TRBV30	many	TRBJ1-2	CAWSVLWGGSGGASNYGYTF	TGTGCCTGGAGTGTATTGTGGGGGGGATCAGGGGGCGCCTCTAACTATGGCTACACCTTC
TRBD1	TRBV29-1	medium-sized	TRBJ2-4	CSVRSGTGYANIQYF	TGCAGCGTCCGATCCGGGACAGGGTATGCGAACATTCAGTACTTC
-	TRBV7-9	medium-sized	TRBJ1-1	CASSFGQGRAFF	TGTGCCAGCAGCTTCGGGCAGGGGAGGGCTTTCTTT
-	TRBV19	many	TRBJ1-5	CASREVGRPGQPQHF	TGTGCCAGTAGAGAGGTTGGGAGGCCGGGCCAGCCCCAGCATTTT
TRBD1	TRBV6-1	medium-sized	TRBJ1-1	CASSASRGAGTEAFF	TGTGCCAGCAGTGCATCCAGGGGGGCCGGCACTGAAGCTTTCTTT
-	TRBV28	many	TRBJ2-1	CASSLYARRASYNEQFF	TGTGCCAGCAGTTTATATGCCAGAAGAGCTTCCTACAATGAGCAGTTCTTC
TRBD2	TRBV10-3	many	TRBJ2-1	CATQAGAGVGKKFF	TGTGCCACCCAAGCGGGAGCAGGGGTGGGAAAAAAGTTCTTC
TRBD2	TRBV7-2	many	TRBJ2-7	CASSSSALAGAYEQYF	TGTGCCAGCAGCTCCTCAGCACTAGCGGGGGCCTACGAGCAGTACTTC
-	TRBV19	medium-sized	TRBJ1-3	CASSITGEWGNTIYF	TGTGCCAGTAGTATCACTGGGGAATGGGGAAACACCATATATTTT
-	TRBV15	many	TRBJ1-2	CATSRQGQSYGYTF	TGTGCCACCAGCAGACAGGGCCAGTCCTATGGCTACACCTTC
TRBD1	TRBV19	medium-sized	TRBJ2-2	CASRRGQGSPTGELFF	TGTGCCAGTCGACGGGGACAGGGTTCCCCCACCGGGGAGCTGTTTTTT
TRBD2	TRBV12-3/TRBV12-4	many	TRBJ2-1	CASTGTSGGSYNEQFF	TGTGCCAGCACAGGGACTAGCGGGGGCTCCTACAATGAGCAGTTCTTC
-	TRBV30	few	TRBJ1-4	CAWSPKEKLFF	TGTGCCTGGAGTCCTAAGGAAAAACTGTTTTTT
-	TRBV6-2/TRBV6-3	medium-sized	TRBJ1-5	CASSISPQLQPQHF	TGTGCCAGCAGTATATCTCCCCAACTCCAGCCCCAGCATTTT
-	TRBV6-5	-	TRBJ2-7	CASSPLLGTSYEQYF	TGTGCCAGCAGTCCCCTCCTGGGAACCTCCTACGAGCAGTACTTC
TRBD1	TRBV20-1	-	TRBJ1-1	CSARVRELGDRSEAFF	TGCAGTGCTAGAGTCCGTGAGCTAGGGGACAGGAGTGAAGCTTTCTTT
-	TRBV6-2/TRBV6-3	many	TRBJ2-4	CASRPITVGKNIQYF	TGTGCCAGCAGACCCATCACAGTTGGCAAAAACATTCAGTACTTC
-	TRBV6-5	many	TRBJ1-2	CATRRGGYTF	TGTGCCACTAGAAGGGGTGGCTACACCTTC
TRBD1	TRBV19	many	TRBJ2-1	CASSIGGQGGNEQFF	TGTGCCAGTAGTATTGGGGGACAGGGGGGCAATGAGCAGTTCTTC
-	TRBV10-3	medium-sized	TRBJ1-1	CAIKQGPDRWTEAFF	TGTGCCATCAAGCAGGGTCCGGATAGGTGGACTGAAGCTTTCTTT
-	TRBV2	-	TRBJ2-2	CASSFINTGELFF	TGTGCCAGCAGTTTTATAAACACCGGGGAGCTGTTTTTT
TRBD1	TRBV28	medium-sized	TRBJ1-2	CASSSYRGGDGYTF	TGTGCCAGCAGTTCCTACAGGGGGGGGGATGGCTACACCTTC
-	TRBV2	-	TRBJ1-1	CASSRTEMNTEAFF	TGTGCCAGCAGCCGGACAGAGATGAACACTGAAGCTTTCTTT
-	TRBV9	-	TRBJ1-1	CAMPGGSVDTEAFF	TGTGCCATGCCCGGGGGATCGGTCGACACTGAAGCTTTCTTT
-	TRBV12-3/TRBV12-4	many	TRBJ2-2	CASSLRLGRSNTGELFF	TGTGCCAGCAGTTTAAGACTGGGACGGAGTAACACCGGGGAGCTGTTTTTT
-	TRBV15	many	TRBJ2-1	CATSRGYNEQFF	TGTGCCACCAGCAGGGGCTACAATGAGCAGTTCTTC
-	TRBV12-3/TRBV12-4	many	TRBJ2-5	CASSPGQFQETQYF	TGTGCCAGCAGTCCAGGACAGTTCCAAGAGACCCAGTACTTC
-	TRBV6-1	medium-sized	TRBJ2-3	CASRARRAESTDTQYF	TGTGCCAGCAGGGCACGGCGCGCCGAAAGCACAGATACGCAGTATTTT
-	TRBV6-2/TRBV6-3	medium-sized	TRBJ1-2	CASTLFGRQGYGYTF	TGTGCCAGCACCCTATTCGGGAGGCAGGGATATGGCTACACCTTC
-	TRBV12-3/TRBV12-4	few	TRBJ2-2	CASWGRNTGELFF	TGTGCCAGTTGGGGGCGGAATACCGGGGAGCTGTTTTTT